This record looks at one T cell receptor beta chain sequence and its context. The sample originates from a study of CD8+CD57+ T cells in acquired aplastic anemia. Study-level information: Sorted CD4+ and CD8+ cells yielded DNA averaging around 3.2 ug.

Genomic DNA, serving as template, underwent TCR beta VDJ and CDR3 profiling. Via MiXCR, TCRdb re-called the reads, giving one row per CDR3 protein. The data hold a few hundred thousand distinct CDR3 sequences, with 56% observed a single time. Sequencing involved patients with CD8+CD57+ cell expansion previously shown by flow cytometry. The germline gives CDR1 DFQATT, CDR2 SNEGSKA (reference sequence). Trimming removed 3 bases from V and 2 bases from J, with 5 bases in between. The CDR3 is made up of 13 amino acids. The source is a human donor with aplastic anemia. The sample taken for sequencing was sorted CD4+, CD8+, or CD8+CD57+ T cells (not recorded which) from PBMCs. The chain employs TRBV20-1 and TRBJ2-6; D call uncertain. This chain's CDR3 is CSARKPGANVLTF. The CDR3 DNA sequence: TGCAGTGCTAGGAAGCCTGGGGCCAACGTCCTGACTTTC.